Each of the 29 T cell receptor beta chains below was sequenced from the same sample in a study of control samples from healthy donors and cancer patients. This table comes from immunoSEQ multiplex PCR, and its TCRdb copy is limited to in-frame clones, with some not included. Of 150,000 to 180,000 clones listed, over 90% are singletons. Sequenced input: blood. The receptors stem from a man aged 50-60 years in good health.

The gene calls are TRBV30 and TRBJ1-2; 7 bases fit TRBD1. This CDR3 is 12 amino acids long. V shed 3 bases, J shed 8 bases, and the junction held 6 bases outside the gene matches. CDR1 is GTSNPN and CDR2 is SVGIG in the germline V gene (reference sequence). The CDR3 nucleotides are TGTGCCTGGAGACAGGCAGGGGGAGGCTACACCTTC. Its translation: CAWRQAGGGYTF.

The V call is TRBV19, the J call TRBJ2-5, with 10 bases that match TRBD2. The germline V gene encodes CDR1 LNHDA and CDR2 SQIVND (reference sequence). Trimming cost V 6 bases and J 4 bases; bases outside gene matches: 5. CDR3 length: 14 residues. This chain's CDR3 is CASRGSGRPETQYF. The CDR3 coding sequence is TGTGCCAGTAGAGGTAGCGGGAGGCCAGAGACCCAGTACTTC. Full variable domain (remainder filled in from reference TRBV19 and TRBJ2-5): DGGITQSPKYLFRKEGQNVTLSCEQNLNHDAMYWYRQDPGQGLRLIYYSQIVNDFQKGDIAEGYSVSREKKESFPLTVTSAQKNPTAFYLCASRGSGRPETQYFGPGTRLLVL.

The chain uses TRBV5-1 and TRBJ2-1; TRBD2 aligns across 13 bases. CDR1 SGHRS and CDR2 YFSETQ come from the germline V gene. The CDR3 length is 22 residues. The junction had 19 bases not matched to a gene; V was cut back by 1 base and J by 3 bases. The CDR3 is CASSLSHRLAGGTRLDYNEQFF. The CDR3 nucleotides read TGCGCCAGCAGCTTGTCCCACCGACTAGCGGGAGGAACGCGGCTGGACTACAATGAGCAGTTCTTC.

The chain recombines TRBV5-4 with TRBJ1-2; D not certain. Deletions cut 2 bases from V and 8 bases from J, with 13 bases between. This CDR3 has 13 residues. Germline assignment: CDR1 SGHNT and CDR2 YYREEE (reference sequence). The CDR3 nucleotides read TGTGCCAGCAGCTTACCTTCTTTATGGGGCTACACCTTC. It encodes CASSLPSLWGYTF.

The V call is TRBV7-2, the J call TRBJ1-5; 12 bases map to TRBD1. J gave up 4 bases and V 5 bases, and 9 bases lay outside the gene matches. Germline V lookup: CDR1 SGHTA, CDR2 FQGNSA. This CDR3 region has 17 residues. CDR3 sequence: CASSQTRDRGPNQPQHF. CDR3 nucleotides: TGTGCCAGCAGCCAGACCCGGGACAGGGGGCCAAATCAGCCCCAGCATTTT.

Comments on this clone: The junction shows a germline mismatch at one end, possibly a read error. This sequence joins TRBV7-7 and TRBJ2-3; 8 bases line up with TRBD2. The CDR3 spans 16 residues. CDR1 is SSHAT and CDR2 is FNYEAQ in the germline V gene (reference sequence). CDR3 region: CASSPGGERNTDTQYF. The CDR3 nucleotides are TGTGCTAGCAGCCCCGGGGGGGAGCGAAACACAGATACGCAGTATTTT.

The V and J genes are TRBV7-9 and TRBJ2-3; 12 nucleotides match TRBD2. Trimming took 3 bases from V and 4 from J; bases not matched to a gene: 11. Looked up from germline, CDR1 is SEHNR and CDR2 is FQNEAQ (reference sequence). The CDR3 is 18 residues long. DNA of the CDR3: TGTGCCAGCAGCTTTACTAGCGGGAGGCTCGGGGCCGCAGATACGCAGTATTTT. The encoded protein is CASSFTSGRLGAADTQYF.

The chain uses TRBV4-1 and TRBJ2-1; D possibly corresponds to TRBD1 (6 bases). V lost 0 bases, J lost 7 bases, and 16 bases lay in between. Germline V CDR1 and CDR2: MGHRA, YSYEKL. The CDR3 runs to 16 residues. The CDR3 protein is CASSQEPGAGENEQFF. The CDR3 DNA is TGCGCCAGCAGCCAAGAACCAGGGGCAGGGGAGAATGAGCAGTTCTTC.

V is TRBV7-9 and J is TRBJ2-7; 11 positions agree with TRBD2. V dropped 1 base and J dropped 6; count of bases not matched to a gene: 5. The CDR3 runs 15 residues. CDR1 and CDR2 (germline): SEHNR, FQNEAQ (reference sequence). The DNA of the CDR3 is TGTGCCAGCAGCTTAGGCCCGGGACTAGCGGTCGAGCAGTACTTC. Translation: CASSLGPGLAVEQYF.

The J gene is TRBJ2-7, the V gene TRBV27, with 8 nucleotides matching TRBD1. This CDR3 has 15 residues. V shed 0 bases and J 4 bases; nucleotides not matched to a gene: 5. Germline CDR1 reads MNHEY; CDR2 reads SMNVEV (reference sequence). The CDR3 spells CASSLSGRGRYEQYF. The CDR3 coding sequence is TGTGCCAGCAGTTTATCAGGCAGGGGGCGATACGAGCAGTACTTC.

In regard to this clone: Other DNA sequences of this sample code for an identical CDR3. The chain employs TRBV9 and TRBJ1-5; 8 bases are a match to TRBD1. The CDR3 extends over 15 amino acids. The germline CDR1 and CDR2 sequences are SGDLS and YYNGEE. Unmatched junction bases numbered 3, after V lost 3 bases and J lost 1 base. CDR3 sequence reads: CASSAGGASNQPQHF. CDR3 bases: TGTGCCAGCAGCGCAGGGGGCGCAAGCAATCAGCCCCAGCATTTT.

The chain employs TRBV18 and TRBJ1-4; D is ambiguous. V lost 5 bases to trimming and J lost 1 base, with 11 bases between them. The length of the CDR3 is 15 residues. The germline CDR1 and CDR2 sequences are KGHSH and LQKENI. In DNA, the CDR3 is TGTGCCAGCTCAGCCCGGTGGGGAACTAATGAAAAACTGTTTTTT. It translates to CASSARWGTNEKLFF.

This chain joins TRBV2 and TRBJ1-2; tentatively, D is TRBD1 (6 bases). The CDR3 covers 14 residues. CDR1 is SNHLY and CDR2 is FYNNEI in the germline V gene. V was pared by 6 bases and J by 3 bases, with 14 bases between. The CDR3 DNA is TGTGCCAGCAGACAACAGGGAAGGGACTATGGCTACACCTTC. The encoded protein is CASRQQGRDYGYTF.

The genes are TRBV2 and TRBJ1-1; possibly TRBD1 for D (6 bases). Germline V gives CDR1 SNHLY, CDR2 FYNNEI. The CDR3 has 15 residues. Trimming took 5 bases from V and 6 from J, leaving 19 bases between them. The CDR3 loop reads CASSSRGVGGAEAFF. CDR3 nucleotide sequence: TGTGCCAGCAGTTCTAGGGGGGTCGGGGGCGCTGAAGCTTTCTTT.

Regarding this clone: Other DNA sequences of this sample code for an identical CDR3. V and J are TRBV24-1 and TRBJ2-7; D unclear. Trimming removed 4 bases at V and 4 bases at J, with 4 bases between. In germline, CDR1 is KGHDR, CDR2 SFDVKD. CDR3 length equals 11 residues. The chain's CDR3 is CATSEGYEQYF. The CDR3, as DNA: TGTGCCACCAGTGAGGGATACGAGCAGTACTTC.

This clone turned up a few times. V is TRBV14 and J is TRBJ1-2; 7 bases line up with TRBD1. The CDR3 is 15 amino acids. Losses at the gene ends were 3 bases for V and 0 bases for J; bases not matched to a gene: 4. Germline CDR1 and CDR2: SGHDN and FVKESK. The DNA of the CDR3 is TGTGCCAGCAGCCAGACAGGGTTTACTAACTATGGCTACACCTTC. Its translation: CASSQTGFTNYGYTF.

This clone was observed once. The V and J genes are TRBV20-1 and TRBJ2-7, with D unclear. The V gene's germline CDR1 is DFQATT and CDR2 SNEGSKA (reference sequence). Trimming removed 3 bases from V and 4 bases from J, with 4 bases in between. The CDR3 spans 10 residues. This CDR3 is CSASNYEQYF. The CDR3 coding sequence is TGCAGTGCTAGCAATTACGAGCAGTACTTC.

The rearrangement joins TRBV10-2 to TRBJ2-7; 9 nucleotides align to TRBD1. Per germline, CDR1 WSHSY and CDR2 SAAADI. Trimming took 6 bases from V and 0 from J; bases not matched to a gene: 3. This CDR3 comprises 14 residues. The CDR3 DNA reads TGCGCCAGCAGGGGACAGGGAAGCTCCTACGAGCAGTACTTC. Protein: CASRGQGSSYEQYF.

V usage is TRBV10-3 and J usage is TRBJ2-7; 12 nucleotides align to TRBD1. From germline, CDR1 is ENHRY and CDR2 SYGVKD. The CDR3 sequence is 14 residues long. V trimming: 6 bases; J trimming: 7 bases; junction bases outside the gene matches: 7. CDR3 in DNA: TGTGCCATCAGATCCGGGGACAGGGGGCGAGAGCAGTACTTC. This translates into CAIRSGDRGREQYF.

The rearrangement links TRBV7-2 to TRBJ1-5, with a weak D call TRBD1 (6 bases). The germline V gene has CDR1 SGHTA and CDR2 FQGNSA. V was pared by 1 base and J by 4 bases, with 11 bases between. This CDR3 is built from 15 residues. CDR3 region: CASSLEGTLNQPQHF. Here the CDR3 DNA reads TGTGCCAGCAGCTTAGAAGGGACACTTAATCAGCCCCAGCATTTT.

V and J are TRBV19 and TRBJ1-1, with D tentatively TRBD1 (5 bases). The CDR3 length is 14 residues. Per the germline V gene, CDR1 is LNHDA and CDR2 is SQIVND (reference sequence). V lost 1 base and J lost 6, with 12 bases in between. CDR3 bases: TGTGCCAGTAGTATAGGAGTGGCAGGGCCTGAAGCTTTCTTT. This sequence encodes CASSIGVAGPEAFF. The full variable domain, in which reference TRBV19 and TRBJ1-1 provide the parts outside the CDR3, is DGGITQSPKYLFRKEGQNVTLSCEQNLNHDAMYWYRQDPGQGLRLIYYSQIVNDFQKGDIAEGYSVSREKKESFPLTVTSAQKNPTAFYLCASSIGVAGPEAFFGQGTRLTVV.

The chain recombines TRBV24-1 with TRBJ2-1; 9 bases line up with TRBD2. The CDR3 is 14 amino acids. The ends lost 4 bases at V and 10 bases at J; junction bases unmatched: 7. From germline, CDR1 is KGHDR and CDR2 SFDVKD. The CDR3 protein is CATSEFSGSGEQFF. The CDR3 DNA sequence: TGTGCCACCAGTGAGTTTAGCGGGAGTGGGGAGCAGTTCTTC.

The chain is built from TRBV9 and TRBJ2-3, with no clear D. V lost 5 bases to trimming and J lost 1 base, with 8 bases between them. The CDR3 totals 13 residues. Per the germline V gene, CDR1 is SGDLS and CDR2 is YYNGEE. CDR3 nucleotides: TGTGCCAGCAGGGCTCCGGGCACAGATACGCAGTATTTT. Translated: CASRAPGTDTQYF.

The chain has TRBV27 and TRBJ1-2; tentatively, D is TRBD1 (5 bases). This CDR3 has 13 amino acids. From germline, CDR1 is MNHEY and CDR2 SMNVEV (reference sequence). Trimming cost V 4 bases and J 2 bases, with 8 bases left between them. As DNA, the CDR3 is TGTGCCAGCAGTTGGGGGACCAACTATGGCTACACCTTC. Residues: CASSWGTNYGYTF.

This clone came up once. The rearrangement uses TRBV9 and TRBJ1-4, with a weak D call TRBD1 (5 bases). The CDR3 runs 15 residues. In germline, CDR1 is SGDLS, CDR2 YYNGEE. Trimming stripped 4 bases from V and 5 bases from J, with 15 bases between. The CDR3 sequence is CASSPGHGGNEKLFF. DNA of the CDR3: TGTGCCAGCAGCCCCGGACATGGGGGGAATGAAAAACTGTTTTTT.

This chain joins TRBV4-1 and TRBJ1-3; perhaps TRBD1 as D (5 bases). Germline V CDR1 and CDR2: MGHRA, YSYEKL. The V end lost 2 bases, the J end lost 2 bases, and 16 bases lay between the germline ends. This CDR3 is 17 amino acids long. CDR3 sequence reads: CASSQNAGIIAGNTIYF. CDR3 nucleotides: TGCGCCAGCAGCCAAAACGCAGGGATTATAGCTGGAAACACCATATATTTT.

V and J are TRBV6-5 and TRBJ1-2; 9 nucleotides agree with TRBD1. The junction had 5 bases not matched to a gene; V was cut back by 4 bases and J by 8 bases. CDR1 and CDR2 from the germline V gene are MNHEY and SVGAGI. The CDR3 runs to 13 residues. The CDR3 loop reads CASSSYRGQGYTF. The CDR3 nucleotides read TGTGCCAGCAGTTCGTACAGGGGGCAGGGCTACACCTTC.

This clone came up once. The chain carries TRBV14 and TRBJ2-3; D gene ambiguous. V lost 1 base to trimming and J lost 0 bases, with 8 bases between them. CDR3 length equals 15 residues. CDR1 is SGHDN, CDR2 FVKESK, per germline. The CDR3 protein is CASSQGGTSTDTQYF. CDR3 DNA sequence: TGTGCCAGCAGCCAAGGAGGCACCAGCACAGATACGCAGTATTTT.

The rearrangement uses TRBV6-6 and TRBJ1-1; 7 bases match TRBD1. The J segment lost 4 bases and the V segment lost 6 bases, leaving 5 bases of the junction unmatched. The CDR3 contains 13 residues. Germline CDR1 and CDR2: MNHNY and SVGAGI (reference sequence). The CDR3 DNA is TGTGCCAGCAGCAGGGGGGAGGGCACTGAAGCTTTCTTT. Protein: CASSRGEGTEAFF.